The 32 T cell receptor beta chains below come from one sample, sequenced in a study of Ad26.COV2.S vaccination and SARS-CoV-2 variants (dated by TCRdb to about 2021). The treatment or condition label on this specimen signifies: 19 received Ad26.COV2.S at low or high dose, single or two shots; 5 received placebo; per-sample allocation not given. For vaccine and placebo recipients, the sequenced repertoires came from samples collected on day 63 after the first injection. The receptor library was made with the immunoSEQ multiplex PCR assay. TCRdb took this table from immuneACCESS and kept in-frame rearrangements with V and J called. Such tables lack part of the clones; where checked against another copy, unresolved V genes explain under half of the gap, and the rest is unexplained. This sample has 300,000 to 500,000 clones in its table, and approximately 90% of those were observed once. 3.5% of the sample is in the top ten clones.

Sequenced material: peripheral blood, taken in a trial of Ad26.COV2.S vaccine versus placebo. Receptors were obtained from a person aged 18-65 years who received the Ad26.COV2.S COVID-19 vaccine or a placebo.

J is TRBJ1-2 and V is TRBV4-3, with 8 positions matching TRBD1. CDR3 length: 14 residues. V lost 4 bases, J lost 1 base, and 2 bases stayed unmatched. Germline V gene lookup returns CDR1 LGHNA and CDR2 YSLEER. CDR3 DNA sequence: TGCGCCAGCAGCCCCGACAGGGGTAACTATGGCTACACCTTC. It yields the protein CASSPDRGNYGYTF.

V usage is TRBV5-5 and J usage is TRBJ1-5, with D unclear. Germline V CDR1 and CDR2: SGHKS, YYEKEE (reference sequence). The V end lost 0 bases, the J end lost 3 bases, and 4 bases lay between the germline ends. The CDR3 has 13 amino acids. CDR3: CASSLGPNQPQHF. CDR3 bases: TGTGCCAGCAGCTTGGGCCCCAATCAGCCCCAGCATTTT.

The chain recombines TRBV19 with TRBJ1-2; 12 nucleotides line up with TRBD1. The CDR3 runs 14 residues. The V segment lost 6 bases and the J segment 4 bases; nucleotides outside the gene matches: 3. Per germline, CDR1 LNHDA and CDR2 SQIVND (reference sequence). The CDR3 DNA reads as TGTGCCAGTAGGGGGACAGGGGGCCGCTATGGCTACACCTTC. It is translated as CASRGTGGRYGYTF.

The chain couples TRBV30 to TRBJ1-1; D possibly corresponds to TRBD1 (6 bases). The CDR3 consists of 13 residues. Germline V gives CDR1 GTSNPN, CDR2 SVGIG (reference sequence). V was trimmed by 4 bases and J by 4 bases, leaving 13 bases between them. CDR3 nucleotide sequence: TGTGCCTGGAAATCGGGGGGGGCCACTGAAGCTTTCTTT. Translated, it gives CAWKSGGATEAFF. Full variable domain (missing parts from reference TRBV30 and TRBJ1-1): SQTIHQWPATLVQPVGSPLSLECTVEGTSNPNLYWYRQAAGRGLQLLFYSVGIGQISSEVPQNLSASRPQDRQFILSSKKLLLSDSGFYLCAWKSGGATEAFFGQGTRLTVV.

This clone showed up just once. The chain carries TRBV18 and TRBJ2-7; D is possibly TRBD1 or TRBD2 (5 bases each). Germline CDR1 is KGHSH and CDR2 is LQKENI. V was shortened by 3 bases and J by 1 base, with 13 bases between the two germline ends. The CDR3 sequence is 15 residues long. The CDR3: CASSPSRGRSYEQYF. CDR3 in DNA: TGTGCCAGCTCACCGTCGAGGGGTCGTTCCTACGAGCAGTACTTC. The variable domain in full, with the rest retrieved from reference TRBV18 and TRBJ2-7, is NAGVMQNPRHLVRRRGQEARLRCSPMKGHSHVYWYRQLPEEGLKFMVYLQKENIIDESGMPKERFSAEFPKEGPSILRIQQVVRGDSAAYFCASSPSRGRSYEQYFGPGTRLTVT.

The gene calls are TRBV19 and TRBJ1-2; D not certain. The CDR3 contains 15 residues. The germline gives CDR1 LNHDA, CDR2 SQIVND (reference sequence). The V and J ends lost 5 bases and 4 bases respectively, with 17 bases between them. CDR3 in DNA: TGTGCCAGTAGTGCTACAGACACCTCTGGCTATGGCTACACCTTC. This sequence encodes CASSATDTSGYGYTF.

V is TRBV4-3 and J is TRBJ1-6; a possible D gene is TRBD1 (5 bases). CDR3 length: 16 amino acids. In germline, CDR1 is LGHNA, CDR2 YSLEER. V was shortened by 0 bases and J by 4 bases, with 10 bases between the two germline ends. This CDR3 is CASSQDRAEYNSPLHF. In DNA form, the CDR3 reads TGCGCCAGCAGCCAAGACAGGGCAGAGTATAATTCACCCCTCCACTTT.

This clone was counted between two and nine times. The V and J genes are TRBV9 and TRBJ1-1; unclear D gene. Germline lookup yields CDR1 SGDLS and CDR2 YYNGEE. This CDR3 contains 13 residues. V lost 3 bases and J 5 bases, leaving 11 bases between the germline ends. DNA of the CDR3: TGTGCCAGCAGCGCCCTAACCGCTACTGAAGCTTTCTTT. Its translation: CASSALTATEAFF. The full variable domain, with the rest looked up from reference TRBV9 and TRBJ1-1, is DSGVTQTPKHLITATGQRVTLRCSPRSGDLSVYWYQQSLDQGLQFLIQYYNGEERAKGNILERFSAQQFPDLHSELNLSSLELGDSALYFCASSALTATEAFFGQGTRLTVV.

The CDR3 DNA reads as TGTGCCTGGAGTCCCAGTATACGAGAGACCCAGTACTTC. This translates into CAWSPSIRETQYF. The chain is built from TRBV30 and TRBJ2-5; D unclear. The CDR3 sequence is 13 residues long. The V end lost 2 bases, the J end lost 4 bases, and 11 bases lay between the germline ends. Looked up from germline, CDR1 is GTSNPN and CDR2 is SVGIG (reference sequence).

The chain uses TRBV19 and TRBJ2-2; the D gene could be TRBD1 or TRBD2 (5 bases each). This CDR3 is built from 17 residues. The V end lost 4 bases, the J end lost 0 bases, and 15 bases lay between the germline ends. Germline V gives CDR1 LNHDA, CDR2 SQIVND (reference sequence). In DNA form, the CDR3 reads TGTGCCAGTAGTACCCTGGGGACGGGGACGAACACCGGGGAGCTGTTTTTT. It yields the protein CASSTLGTGTNTGELFF.

V is TRBV7-2 and J is TRBJ1-2; weak D call: TRBD1 (5 bases). Germline V gives CDR1 SGHTA, CDR2 FQGNSA. The CDR3 contains 14 residues. The V gene lost 1 base and the J gene lost 3 bases, with 9 bases spanning the gap. CDR3 sequence (DNA): TGTGCCAGCAGCTTAGGGGGCGGGGACTATGGCTACACCTTC. Amino acids: CASSLGGGDYGYTF.

The chain employs TRBV12-5 and TRBJ2-6; perhaps TRBD1 as D (6 bases). Germline loops: CDR1 LGHNT, CDR2 FRNRAP. The CDR3 sequence is 16 residues long. V dropped 1 base and J dropped 0 bases, with 7 bases sitting between them. The CDR3 is CASGLGTASGANVLTF. In DNA, the CDR3 is TGTGCTAGTGGTTTGGGGACAGCCTCTGGGGCCAACGTCCTGACTTTC.

This clone was counted only a few times. The J gene is TRBJ2-3, the V gene TRBV7-9; 11 bases map to TRBD2. The germline gives CDR1 SEHNR, CDR2 FQNEAQ (reference sequence). The trim removed 4 bases at V and 1 base at J, leaving 10 bases unmatched. The CDR3 has 18 residues. Here the CDR3 reads CASSSPSGTSGRTDTQYF. As DNA, the CDR3 is TGTGCCAGCAGCTCCCCCTCCGGGACTAGCGGACGCACAGATACGCAGTATTTT. The variable domain in full, completed from reference TRBV7-9 and TRBJ2-3, reads DTGVSQNPRHKITKRGQNVTFRCDPISEHNRLYWYRQTLGQGPEFLTYFQNEAQLEKSRLLSDRFSAERPKGSFSTLEIQRTEQGDSAMYLCASSSPSGTSGRTDTQYFGPGTRLTVL.

The chain uses TRBV9 and TRBJ2-2; D ambiguous. In germline, CDR1 is SGDLS, CDR2 YYNGEE. The ends were cut back, 2 bases at V and 0 bases at J, with 5 bases in the middle. The CDR3 has 14 amino acids. The DNA for the CDR3 is TGTGCCAGCAGCGTCGTTTCGAACACCGGGGAGCTGTTTTTT. Residues: CASSVVSNTGELFF.

There are a few counts of this clone. V gene TRBV2 combines with J gene TRBJ2-7; TRBD1 or TRBD2 may be the D gene (5 bases each). CDR1 is SNHLY and CDR2 is FYNNEI in the germline V gene. CDR3 length equals 15 residues. V dropped 11 bases and J dropped 0 bases, with 20 bases sitting between them. The DNA for the CDR3 is TGTGCCCTAACCGTCAGGGAGTGGGGCTCCTACGAGCAGTACTTC. As protein: CALTVREWGSYEQYF.

The chain carries TRBV2 and TRBJ1-1; 8 bases agree with TRBD1. J lost 3 bases, V lost 6 bases, and 3 bases had no gene match. The CDR3 is 13 amino acids. Germline loops: CDR1 SNHLY, CDR2 FYNNEI. The CDR3 reads CASSGQGDTEAFF. The CDR3 region has the DNA TGTGCCAGCAGCGGACAGGGAGACACTGAAGCTTTCTTT.

This sequence joins TRBV5-5 and TRBJ1-2; TRBD1 matches at 7 bases. The CDR3 covers 14 residues. The germline CDR1 and CDR2 sequences are SGHKS and YYEKEE (reference sequence). J lost 8 bases, V lost 3 bases, and 10 bases had no gene match. The CDR3 region is CASSSIRDSMGYTF. The CDR3 bases are TGTGCCAGCAGCTCAATCCGGGACAGTATGGGCTACACCTTC.

This clone occurred once. The chain has TRBV15 and TRBJ1-1, with a possible D match to TRBD1 (5 bases). CDR1 LNHNV and CDR2 YYDKDF come from the germline V gene (reference sequence). The CDR3 spans 13 residues. V was cut by 6 bases and J by 4 bases, with 12 bases left in between. The CDR3 DNA is TGTGCCACCAGACTAAGGGGTGGCACTGAAGCTTTCTTT. Translating it yields CATRLRGGTEAFF.

The rearrangement uses TRBV27 and TRBJ1-2; 8 bases align to TRBD1. The CDR3 is made up of 15 amino acids. Germline V gene data show CDR1 as MNHEY and CDR2 as SMNVEV (reference sequence). V dropped 5 bases and J dropped 4; count of bases not matched to a gene: 9. The CDR3, as DNA: TGTGCCAGCAGTCTCACCAGGGGGCAAAGCTATGGCTACACCTTC. Amino acids: CASSLTRGQSYGYTF.

V gene TRBV2 combines with J gene TRBJ1-1; D may be TRBD1 (5 bases). Deletions cut 5 bases from V and 2 bases from J, with 15 bases between. The CDR3 length is 15 residues. CDR1 is SNHLY and CDR2 is FYNNEI in the germline V gene. The CDR3 coding sequence is TGTGCCAGCAGTAGGGATACTGGGGGTAACACTGAAGCTTTCTTT. Translating gives CASSRDTGGNTEAFF.

This rearrangement joins TRBV5-4 to TRBJ2-1; D ambiguous. This CDR3 has 12 residues. Deletions cut 3 bases from V and 8 bases from J, with 9 bases between. Germline CDR1 is SGHNT and CDR2 is YYREEE (reference sequence). The DNA of the CDR3 is TGTGCCAGCAGCTGGGCCTCGGATGAGCAGTTCTTC. It codes for CASSWASDEQFF.

The V and J genes are TRBV4-1 and TRBJ1-2; D not resolved. Trimming shortened V by 0 bases and J by 5 bases, and 10 bases separated the two germline ends. CDR1 is MGHRA and CDR2 is YSYEKL in the germline V gene. The length of the CDR3 is 14 residues. The CDR3 coding sequence is TGCGCCAGCAGCCAAGATCTGATCTATTATGGCTACACCTTC. Protein: CASSQDLIYYGYTF.

This clone was found a few times. The rearrangement uses TRBV13 and TRBJ2-7; D remains unclear. This CDR3 is built from 12 residues. V lost 5 bases and J 4 bases, leaving 9 bases between the germline ends. Germline CDR1 and CDR2: PRHDT and FYEKMQ (reference sequence). CDR3 loop: CASSLEAYEQYF. For the CDR3, the DNA is TGTGCCAGCAGCCTCGAGGCATACGAGCAGTACTTC.

The CDR3 region is CASSFQGGTAIEQYF. The DNA of the CDR3 is TGTGCCAGCAGCTTTCAGGGAGGCACTGCTATCGAGCAGTACTTC. The J gene is TRBJ2-7, the V gene TRBV11-2; D is possibly TRBD2 (6 bases). CDR1 SGHAT and CDR2 FQNNGV come from the germline V gene. CDR3 size: 15 residues. The V and J ends lost 3 bases and 6 bases respectively, with 18 bases between them. The full variable domain, its missing parts supplied by reference TRBV11-2 and TRBJ2-7, is EAGVAQSPRYKIIEKRQSVAFWCNPISGHATLYWYQQILGQGPKLLIQFQNNGVVDDSQLPKDRFSAERLKGVDSTLKIQPAKLEDSAVYLCASSFQGGTAIEQYFGPGTRLTVT.

This chain links TRBV11-3 with TRBJ2-2; D perhaps matches TRBD2 (6 bases). V was cut by 1 base and J by 0 bases, with 9 bases left in between. The CDR3 is made up of 16 amino acids. Germline V gene lookup returns CDR1 SGHNT and CDR2 YENEEA. This CDR3 reads CASSLATGANTGELFF. CDR3 nucleotide sequence: TGTGCCAGCAGCTTAGCCACGGGGGCGAACACCGGGGAGCTGTTTTTT.

The rearrangement joins TRBV5-1 to TRBJ1-3; a possible D gene is TRBD1 (5 bases). The V and J ends lost 0 bases and 0 bases respectively, with 10 bases between them. There are 16 residues in the CDR3. The germline V gene has CDR1 SGHRS and CDR2 YFSETQ. The CDR3: CASSLDRTPSGNTIYF. CDR3 DNA: TGCGCCAGCAGCTTGGACAGGACCCCCTCTGGAAACACCATATATTTT.

The chain has TRBV5-1 and TRBJ2-1; D is unclear. Trimming took 5 bases from V and 12 from J, leaving 15 bases between them. This CDR3 spans 12 amino acids. Germline-derived CDR1 and CDR2 are SGHRS and YFSETQ. The CDR3 is CASRESGRVQFF. CDR3 nucleotides: TGCGCCAGCAGGGAGTCGGGTCGTGTGCAGTTCTTC.

CDR3 sequence: CASSRSLGSGVPDTQYF. The CDR3 DNA reads TGCGCCAGCAGCCGGTCCCTGGGTAGCGGGGTCCCAGATACGCAGTATTTT. The chain combines TRBV4-3 with TRBJ2-3, with TRBD2 matching 8 bases. V shed 4 bases and J 4 bases; nucleotides not matched to a gene: 13. Germline CDR1 LGHNA, CDR2 YSLEER. The CDR3 length is 17 residues.

This clone was seen more than once but under ten times. The genes are TRBV6-1 and TRBJ1-5, with a tentative D call TRBD1 (5 bases). The V gene's germline CDR1 is MNHNS and CDR2 SASEGT. CDR3 size: 15 residues. V was shortened by 2 bases and J by 15 bases, with 23 bases between the two germline ends. CDR3 in amino acids: CASSEWGEAIEKGHF. The CDR3 nucleotides are TGTGCCAGCAGTGAATGGGGGGAAGCCATTGAAAAGGGGCATTTT.

CDR3 in amino acids: CASSTQGTNTGELFF. The CDR3 coding sequence is TGTGCCAGCAGCACTCAGGGGACTAACACCGGGGAGCTGTTTTTT. V gene TRBV9 combines with J gene TRBJ2-2, with D perhaps assigned TRBD1 or TRBD2 (6 bases each). Deletions cut 4 bases from V and 2 bases from J, with 12 bases between. The CDR3 runs to 15 residues. Germline V gene sequence: CDR1 SGDLS, CDR2 YYNGEE.

The table lists this clone with a count of one. The J gene is TRBJ2-1, the V gene TRBV3-1 (or the pseudogene TRBV3-2); D remains unclear. The CDR3 is made up of 16 amino acids. The germline V gene has CDR1 LGHDT and CDR2 YNNKEL (reference sequence). Between the trimmed V and J ends, which lost 0 bases and 5 bases, there was a span of 14 bases. Here the CDR3 reads CASSQDFGLSNNEQFF. The DNA for the CDR3 is TGTGCCAGCAGCCAAGATTTCGGCCTGTCGAACAATGAGCAGTTCTTC.

The chain has TRBV19 and TRBJ2-2; D is ambiguous. The V gene lost 5 bases and the J gene lost 0 bases, with 13 bases spanning the gap. This CDR3 region has 16 residues. The germline gives CDR1 LNHDA, CDR2 SQIVND (reference sequence). DNA of the CDR3: TGTGCCAGTAGTTACATTCTTAACTCGAACACCGGGGAGCTGTTTTTT. It yields the protein CASSYILNSNTGELFF.